This record concerns one TCR beta chain sequence. Its specificity is not known. The CDR3 is 13 amino acids. The V and J ends lost 4 bases and 4 bases respectively, with 10 bases between them. Germline values: CDR1 GTSNPN, CDR2 SVGIG (reference sequence). TCRdb reanalysed the 5' RACE reads using MiXCR and keeps one entry per CDR3 protein. Seen here are about 340,000 distinct CDR3 sequences, 20% observed once, and the top ten hold less than 15%. This sample stems from a study of CD8 T cells in ankylosing spondylitis. Whole-study results and caveats: The study identified a TCR beta motif of under 10 highly homologous variants that appeared characteristic of ankylosing spondylitis blood.

The origin of this receptor is a male donor with ankylosing spondylitis or in good health (not recorded which). This chain joins TRBV30 and TRBJ2-2; D may be TRBD1 or TRBD2 (5 bases each). Sequencing input: blood, either unsorted or a sorted T cell fraction (not recorded which). This CDR3 reads CAWTRAGTGELFF. In DNA, the CDR3 is TGTGCCTGGACCAGGGCGGGCACCGGGGAGCTGTTTTTT. Filled out from reference TRBV30 and TRBJ2-2, the complete variable domain reads SQTIHQWPATLVQPVGSPLSLECTVEGTSNPNLYWYRQAAGRGLQLLFYSVGIGQISSEVPQNLSASRPQDRQFILSSKKLLLSDSGFYLCAWTRAGTGELFFGEGSRLTVL.